The 24 T cell receptor beta chains listed next were all sequenced from one sample in a study of CD8 T cells in Susac syndrome. Reverse transcription of roughly 0.5 to 1 ug RNA was performed with random hexamers. TCRdb reanalysed the immunoSEQ multiplex PCR reads using MiXCR and keeps one entry per CDR3 protein. The sample consists of 150,000 to 200,000 distinct CDR3 sequences, 94% of them appearing once. Sequenced material: CD4+ T cells from PBMCs. These receptors were obtained from a human donor with multiple sclerosis.

For the CDR3, the DNA is TGTGCCACCAGTGGCTCTCGGGACAAAGAAAATCAGCCCCAGCATTTT. It encodes CATSGSRDKENQPQHF. The chain uses TRBV24-1 and TRBJ1-5, with D tentatively TRBD1 (6 bases). This CDR3 spans 16 amino acids. Germline V lookup: CDR1 KGHDR, CDR2 SFDVKD. Trimming took 5 bases from V and 4 from J, leaving 17 bases between them.

This sequence joins TRBV15 and TRBJ2-7; the D is unclear. The CDR3 sequence is 13 residues long. The germline V gene has CDR1 LNHNV and CDR2 YYDKDF (reference sequence). The V end was cut by 0 bases, the J end by 7 bases, with 10 bases between. CDR3 DNA: TGTGCCACCAGCAGAGATAGGTCGGGTGAGCAGTACTTC. This encodes CATSRDRSGEQYF. Based on the CDR3 plus reference TRBV15 and TRBJ2-7, the full variable domain is DAMVIQNPRYQVTQFGKPVTLSCSQTLNHNVMYWYQQKSSQAPKLLFHYYDKDFNNEADTPDNFQSRRPNTSFCFLDIRSPGLGDTAMYLCATSRDRSGEQYFGPGTRLTVT.

The chain employs TRBV18 and TRBJ2-2; no clear D. The germline CDR1 and CDR2 sequences are KGHSH and LQKENI. The CDR3 has 16 amino acids. V lost 8 bases and J lost 4, with 20 bases in between. The CDR3 region is CASPNALGMSTGELFF. Written as DNA, the CDR3 is TGTGCCAGCCCAAACGCATTGGGGATGAGCACCGGGGAGCTGTTTTTT.

J is TRBJ1-1 and V is TRBV19; D gene unclear. CDR1 is LNHDA and CDR2 is SQIVND in the germline V gene (reference sequence). This CDR3 comprises 14 residues. V was clipped by 5 bases and J by 2 bases, with 12 bases between them. The CDR3 loop reads CASSQIQRNTEAFF. DNA of the CDR3: TGTGCCAGTAGTCAGATTCAACGAAACACTGAAGCTTTCTTT.

This clonotype was seen once. This chain joins TRBV11-2 and TRBJ1-2; TRBD1 matches at 10 bases. CDR1 and CDR2 (germline): SGHAT, FQNNGV. J was trimmed by 3 bases and V by 3 bases; bases with no gene match: 1. This CDR3 has 14 residues. The CDR3 sequence is CASSFGTGDYGYTF. The CDR3 DNA reads as TGTGCCAGCAGCTTTGGGACAGGGGACTATGGCTACACCTTC.

This chain links TRBV25-1 with TRBJ2-1; 10 nucleotides line up with TRBD1. Germline V lookup: CDR1 MGHDK, CDR2 SYGVNS. Trimming at V came to 4 bases and at J to 4 bases, leaving 4 bases not matched to a gene. This CDR3 has 15 residues. The CDR3 region has the DNA TGTGCCAGCAGTGGAGGACAGGGGGAGTACAATGAGCAGTTCTTC. Its translation: CASSGGQGEYNEQFF.

This rearrangement joins TRBV6-6 to TRBJ1-1; D uncertain. The CDR3 is 14 amino acids. Trimming removed 1 base at V and 1 base at J, with 7 bases between. CDR1 and CDR2 from the germline V gene are MNHNY and SVGAGI (reference sequence). The CDR3 sequence is CASSYLQSNTEAFF. In nucleotides, the CDR3 is TGTGCCAGCAGTTACTTACAGTCGAACACTGAAGCTTTCTTT.

The chain uses TRBV20-1 and TRBJ1-2, with a possible D match to TRBD1 (5 bases). The CDR3 spans 13 residues. Germline V lookup: CDR1 DFQATT, CDR2 SNEGSKA (reference sequence). Trimming stripped 6 bases from V and 2 bases from J, with 13 bases between. The CDR3 spells CSAPGRNNYGYTF. The CDR3 nucleotides read TGCAGTGCGCCGGGACGTAACAACTATGGCTACACCTTC.

The chain employs TRBV30 and TRBJ1-4; D remains ambiguous. The CDR3 has 14 residues. Germline lookup yields CDR1 GTSNPN and CDR2 SVGIG (reference sequence). V lost 0 bases to trimming and J lost 6 bases, with 11 bases between them. CDR3 residues: CAWSVQTPYEKLFF. CDR3 DNA: TGTGCCTGGAGTGTACAGACACCCTATGAAAAACTGTTTTTT.

J is TRBJ1-2 and V is TRBV5-1; 7 bases agree with TRBD1. CDR3 length equals 15 residues. The junction had 5 bases not matched to a gene; V was cut back by 3 bases and J by 0 bases. Germline values: CDR1 SGHRS, CDR2 YFSETQ. CDR3 sequence reads: CASSWDSLTNYGYTF. CDR3 coding DNA: TGCGCCAGCAGCTGGGACAGTCTCACTAACTATGGCTACACCTTC.

This clonotype was counted only a few times. The rearrangement joins TRBV27 to TRBJ2-5; D possibly corresponds to TRBD2 (5 bases). The length of the CDR3 is 13 residues. Germline values: CDR1 MNHEY, CDR2 SMNVEV (reference sequence). With 4 bases removed from V and 5 bases from J, the gap between germline ends came to 11 bases. CDR3 nucleotide sequence: TGTGCCAGCAGTTCTCTAGCTGGCGAGACCCAGTACTTC. This gives the protein CASSSLAGETQYF.

The J gene is TRBJ1-1, the V gene TRBV5-4, with D hard to call. The germline V gene has CDR1 SGHNT and CDR2 YYREEE (reference sequence). This CDR3 comprises 14 residues. Deletions cut 5 bases from V and 5 bases from J, with 16 bases between. CDR3 loop: CASRYGGVDTEAFF. The CDR3 DNA follows: TGTGCCAGCAGATATGGTGGGGTTGATACTGAAGCTTTCTTT.

The chain has TRBV4-1 and TRBJ2-7; TRBD2 matches at 13 bases. From germline, CDR1 is MGHRA and CDR2 YSYEKL. V was clipped by 2 bases and J by 1 base; unmatched bases: 8. CDR3 size: 18 residues. The DNA of the CDR3 is TGCGCCAGCAGCCAAACTAGCGGGAGGGCCGCGGCGTCCTACGAGCAGTACTTC. It specifies CASSQTSGRAAASYEQYF.

The rearrangement joins TRBV20-1 to TRBJ1-5; tentatively, D is TRBD1 (6 bases). V lost 3 bases and J 1 base, leaving 13 bases between the germline ends. Germline V gene lookup returns CDR1 DFQATT and CDR2 SNEGSKA (reference sequence). The CDR3 consists of 15 residues. DNA of the CDR3: TGCAGTGCTAGCTTTTCGGGGGCGAGCAATCAGCCCCAGCATTTT. Translation: CSASFSGASNQPQHF.

The genes are TRBV4-2 and TRBJ2-4; perhaps TRBD2 as D (5 bases). This CDR3 region has 17 residues. Germline values: CDR1 LGHNA, CDR2 YNFKEQ. The ends were cut back, 0 bases at V and 2 bases at J, with 14 bases in the middle. The CDR3 DNA follows: TGTGCCAGCAGCCAAGATAGTACTAGTGGATCCAAAAACATTCAGTACTTC. This encodes CASSQDSTSGSKNIQYF.

V and J are TRBV30 and TRBJ2-1; 11 nucleotides match TRBD2. The CDR3 spans 15 residues. Germline V gene lookup returns CDR1 GTSNPN and CDR2 SVGIG (reference sequence). The V gene end was trimmed by 2 bases and the J gene end by 12 bases; junction bases not matched to a gene: 12. CDR3 nucleotides: TGTGCCTGGAGTCCAGTACCGGGACTAGCGGTGGCGCAGTTCTTC. Its protein product is CAWSPVPGLAVAQFF.

The genes are TRBV7-2 and TRBJ2-1, with D tentatively TRBD2 (6 bases). V was shortened by 7 bases and J by 4 bases, with 14 bases between the two germline ends. The CDR3 spans 14 residues. Germline V gene lookup returns CDR1 SGHTA and CDR2 FQGNSA. The CDR3 nucleotides read TGTGCCAGCAAAGTGGGAGGCGGGTACAATGAGCAGTTCTTC. Amino acids: CASKVGGGYNEQFF.

The chain is built from TRBV6-5 and TRBJ1-2; D is ambiguous. The CDR3 totals 11 residues. V was shortened by 6 bases and J by 7 bases, with 9 bases between the two germline ends. CDR1 is MNHEY, CDR2 SVGAGI, per germline. This chain's CDR3 is CASRNRGGYTF. In DNA form, the CDR3 reads TGTGCCAGCAGGAACAGAGGTGGCTACACCTTC.

The rearrangement joins TRBV11-2 to TRBJ2-1, with 8 bases aligning to TRBD2. V shed 6 bases, J shed 6 bases, and the junction held 7 bases outside the gene matches. Germline V gene sequence: CDR1 SGHAT, CDR2 FQNNGV. The CDR3 extends over 14 amino acids. The CDR3, as DNA: TGTGCCAGCAGTTCCGGGACTAGAGGCAATGAGCAGTTCTTC. Translation gives CASSSGTRGNEQFF.

The chain links TRBV19 to TRBJ2-5, with 8 bases matching TRBD2. The CDR3 covers 14 residues. The trim removed 5 bases at V and 5 bases at J, leaving 7 bases unmatched. The V gene's germline CDR1 is LNHDA and CDR2 SQIVND (reference sequence). The CDR3 DNA sequence: TGTGCCAGTAGTCCGCGGACTAGCATGGAGACCCAGTACTTC. It is translated as CASSPRTSMETQYF. Using reference TRBV19 and TRBJ2-5 for the parts outside the CDR3, the full variable domain is DGGITQSPKYLFRKEGQNVTLSCEQNLNHDAMYWYRQDPGQGLRLIYYSQIVNDFQKGDIAEGYSVSREKKESFPLTVTSAQKNPTAFYLCASSPRTSMETQYFGPGTRLLVL.

The genes are TRBV12-3 or TRBV12-4 and TRBJ2-2; TRBD2 might be the D (6 bases). Deletions cut 6 bases from V and 6 bases from J, with 23 bases between. This CDR3 has 17 amino acids. CDR3: CASSPVPGELAAGELFF. CDR3 coding DNA: TGTGCCAGCAGCCCCGTACCGGGAGAACTCGCGGCCGGGGAGCTGTTTTTT.

The rearrangement links TRBV6-5 to TRBJ2-3, with D unclear. From germline, CDR1 is MNHEY and CDR2 SVGAGI. Trimming shortened V by 4 bases and J by 2 bases, and 16 bases separated the two germline ends. The CDR3 is 16 residues long. CDR3 bases: TGTGCCAGCAGTTCCCTCCGGGCCGCGAACACAGATACGCAGTATTTT. It specifies CASSSLRAANTDTQYF.

J is TRBJ1-2 and V is TRBV20-1; D is unresolved. Trimming pared 0 bases from V and 8 bases from J, leaving 10 bases between. This CDR3 has 12 residues. Germline CDR1 is DFQATT and CDR2 is SNEGSKA (reference sequence). The chain's CDR3 is CSARDHGNGYTF. In DNA form, the CDR3 reads TGCAGTGCTAGAGATCACGGGAACGGCTACACCTTC.

The chain has TRBV20-1 and TRBJ1-1; no firm D call. CDR3 length: 12 amino acids. V lost 6 bases, J lost 6 bases, and 14 bases lay in between. Germline V gives CDR1 DFQATT, CDR2 SNEGSKA (reference sequence). Here the CDR3 reads CSARKQSSEAFF. The CDR3 bases are TGCAGTGCCCGAAAACAGTCATCTGAAGCTTTCTTT.